This passage covers 20 T cell receptor beta chains from one sample sequenced in a study of blood T cell repertoires in COVID-19. Produced via immunoSEQ multiplex PCR; TCRdb's table is partial and in-frame only. The sample contains roughly 14,000 clones, 92% of which appear only once. Sequenced sample: peripheral blood. The source of these receptors is a human donor with active COVID-19. The donor label of this sample is uncertain.

The V gene is TRBV10-1, the J gene TRBJ2-3, with 9 positions matching TRBD2. Looked up from germline, CDR1 is WNHNN and CDR2 is SYGVQD (reference sequence). After removal of 1 base from V and 1 base from J, the junction contained 3 bases not matched to a gene. This CDR3 region has 16 residues. CDR3 in amino acids: CASSELPSGGTDTQYF. In DNA form, the CDR3 reads TGCGCCAGCAGTGAGTTACCTAGCGGGGGCACAGATACGCAGTATTTT.

The chain combines TRBV19 with TRBJ2-3; 10 bases are a match to TRBD2. CDR1 LNHDA and CDR2 SQIVND come from the germline V gene (reference sequence). The CDR3 is made up of 16 amino acids. V lost 5 bases and J lost 2; bases outside the gene matches: 7. The CDR3 reads CASSAVAGGSTDTQYF. The CDR3 DNA reads as TGTGCCAGTAGTGCAGTAGCGGGAGGATCCACAGATACGCAGTATTTT.

The J gene is TRBJ1-3, the V gene TRBV7-2; D call uncertain. The CDR3 loop spans 16 amino acids. The ends were cut back, 0 bases at V and 0 bases at J, with 9 bases in the middle. Looked up from germline, CDR1 is SGHTA and CDR2 is FQGNSA. The CDR3: CASSLALGNSGNTIYF. The CDR3 bases are TGTGCCAGCAGCTTAGCGCTGGGCAACTCTGGAAACACCATATATTTT.

This clone was picked up one time. The chain couples TRBV27 to TRBJ2-3, with TRBD1 matching over 7 bases. The V and J ends lost 4 bases and 1 base, in that order; junction bases with no gene match: 5. Germline assignment: CDR1 MNHEY and CDR2 SMNVEV (reference sequence). The CDR3 contains 15 residues. CDR3 amino acids: CASSSGQIRTDTQYF. The CDR3 DNA is TGTGCCAGCAGTTCGGGACAGATACGCACAGATACGCAGTATTTT.

The chain is built from TRBV7-6 and TRBJ1-3; unclear D gene. Trimming took off 4 bases at V and 2 bases at J, with 9 bases between the two ends. CDR1 is SGHVS and CDR2 is FNYEAQ in the germline V gene. This CDR3 is built from 14 residues. This chain's CDR3 is CASSSRATGNTIYF. CDR3 bases: TGTGCCAGCAGCTCGCGGGCGACTGGAAACACCATATATTTT.

This clone is deemed medium-sized. The V call is TRBV4-3, the J call TRBJ2-3; 9 nucleotides line up with TRBD2. The length of the CDR3 is 18 residues. Germline trimming cut 1 base from V and 5 bases from J; bases unmatched to any gene: 13. CDR1 is LGHNA and CDR2 is YSLEER in the germline V gene. The CDR3 DNA is TGCGCCAGCAGCCAAGGCCCCCGGCGGGGGGGCCTTGGAGATACGCAGTATTTT. Residues: CASSQGPRRGGLGDTQYF.

In its sample, this clone was seen once. This chain connects TRBV5-1 to TRBJ2-3; TRBD1 matches at 9 bases. In germline, CDR1 is SGHRS, CDR2 YFSETQ. The junction had 11 bases not matched to a gene; V was cut back by 5 bases and J by 10 bases. The CDR3 has 14 amino acids. CDR3 sequence (DNA): TGCGCCAGCAGGGCCGGGACAGGGCCTCCCTCGCAGTATTTT. It codes for CASRAGTGPPSQYF.

The CDR3 reads CASSSPGAELSYEQYF. The DNA for the CDR3 is TGTGCCAGCAGTTCCCCTGGGGCAGAACTCTCCTACGAGCAGTACTTC. The chain links TRBV28 to TRBJ2-7, with D possibly matching TRBD1 (5 bases). The CDR3 has 16 residues. Germline V CDR1 and CDR2: MDHEN, SYDVKM. The V end lost 4 bases, the J end lost 0 bases, and 16 bases lay between the germline ends.

The rearrangement joins TRBV27 to TRBJ2-1, with 12 bases that match TRBD2. The CDR3 is 16 amino acids. With V trimmed by 4 bases and J by 5 bases, 6 bases remained unmatched. The germline V gene has CDR1 MNHEY and CDR2 SMNVEV (reference sequence). The CDR3 DNA sequence: TGTGCCAGCAGTTCTCCGACTAGCGGGAGAAACAATGAGCAGTTCTTC. Its protein product is CASSSPTSGRNNEQFF.

The rearrangement joins TRBV7-8 to TRBJ2-3; a possible D gene is TRBD1 (6 bases). The length of the CDR3 is 15 residues. The V end was cut by 1 base, the J end by 4 bases, with 12 bases between. Germline CDR1 reads SGHVS; CDR2 reads FQNEAQ. This CDR3 is CASSLGQGRPDTQYF. CDR3 DNA sequence: TGTGCCAGCAGCTTAGGTCAGGGGCGCCCAGATACGCAGTATTTT.

The rearrangement joins TRBV4-1 to TRBJ1-4; no clear D. The CDR3 sequence is 14 residues long. CDR1 is MGHRA, CDR2 YSYEKL, per germline. Trimming removed 4 bases from V and 8 bases from J, with 14 bases in between. The CDR3 nucleotides read TGCGCCAGCAGCCCCGGGGAGTACCGGGAAAAACTGTTTTTT. Translation gives CASSPGEYREKLFF.

This chain connects TRBV18 to TRBJ2-2; D is perhaps TRBD2 (6 bases). Trimming stripped 0 bases from V and 2 bases from J, with 10 bases between. The CDR3 has 16 amino acids. The germline CDR1 and CDR2 sequences are KGHSH and LQKENI. This chain's CDR3 is CASSPPGGRNTGELFF. CDR3 nucleotides: TGTGCCAGCTCACCACCTGGGGGGAGAAACACCGGGGAGCTGTTTTTT.

CDR3: CASSPGTSGINEQFF. The CDR3 coding sequence is TGTGCCAGCAGCCCCGGGACTAGCGGGATCAATGAGCAGTTCTTC. The rearrangement uses TRBV9 and TRBJ2-1; 13 bases match TRBD2. This CDR3 is built from 15 residues. Unmatched junction bases numbered 4, after V lost 4 bases and J lost 6 bases. Germline loops: CDR1 SGDLS, CDR2 YYNGEE.

V and J are TRBV25-1 and TRBJ2-2; TRBD2 agrees at 9 bases. The germline V gene encodes CDR1 MGHDK and CDR2 SYGVNS. The CDR3 is 16 residues long. Trimming cost V 4 bases and J 6 bases; bases outside gene matches: 9. CDR3 sequence reads: CASSARSSGRSGELFF. The CDR3 DNA reads as TGTGCCAGCAGTGCCCGGAGTAGCGGGAGATCCGGGGAGCTGTTTTTT.

This clone has just one count. The sample carries other DNA sequences with the same CDR3. V is TRBV30 and J is TRBJ1-2; 8 bases are shared with TRBD1. CDR3 length equals 13 residues. The junction had 8 bases not matched to a gene; V was cut back by 3 bases and J by 8 bases. CDR1 is GTSNPN and CDR2 is SVGIG in the germline V gene (reference sequence). CDR3 sequence reads: CAWSRDRPRGYTF. CDR3 DNA sequence: TGTGCCTGGAGCCGGGACAGGCCTCGAGGCTACACCTTC.

This clone was observed a few times. The J gene is TRBJ2-1, the V gene TRBV2; 9 bases map to TRBD2. After removal of 7 bases from V and 2 bases from J, the junction contained 6 bases not matched to a gene. This CDR3 has 15 amino acids. Germline values: CDR1 SNHLY, CDR2 FYNNEI. The CDR3 reads CASTPLAGPYNEQFF. Written as DNA, the CDR3 is TGTGCCAGCACCCCTCTAGCGGGGCCCTACAATGAGCAGTTCTTC.

The V gene is TRBV19, the J gene TRBJ2-7, with TRBD1 matching 7 bases. V was clipped by 6 bases and J by 1 base; unmatched bases: 3. Germline V lookup: CDR1 LNHDA, CDR2 SQIVND (reference sequence). The CDR3 sequence is 13 residues long. CDR3 sequence: CASSRQGSYEQYF. In DNA, the CDR3 is TGTGCCAGTAGCCGACAGGGATCCTACGAGCAGTACTTC. The full variable domain, rest sourced from reference TRBV19 and TRBJ2-7, is DGGITQSPKYLFRKEGQNVTLSCEQNLNHDAMYWYRQDPGQGLRLIYYSQIVNDFQKGDIAEGYSVSREKKESFPLTVTSAQKNPTAFYLCASSRQGSYEQYFGPGTRLTVT.

A single count supports this clone. This sequence joins TRBV4-1 and TRBJ2-3; a possible D gene is TRBD1 (6 bases). The germline V gene has CDR1 MGHRA and CDR2 YSYEKL. The CDR3 loop spans 14 amino acids. Trimming shortened V by 2 bases and J by 1 base, and 7 bases separated the two germline ends. For the CDR3, the DNA is TGCGCCAGCAGCCAACCAGGGGGCACAGATACGCAGTATTTT. Translation: CASSQPGGTDTQYF.

The CDR3 region has the DNA TGTGCCAGCAGTGAATTTGCGGAGACCCAGTACTTC. Residues: CASSEFAETQYF. The rearrangement links TRBV6-1 to TRBJ2-5; D gene unclear. The CDR3 is made up of 12 amino acids. The V gene lost 2 bases and the J gene lost 5 bases, with 6 bases spanning the gap. The germline V gene has CDR1 MNHNS and CDR2 SASEGT.

The chain has TRBV19 and TRBJ2-5; 7 nucleotides line up with TRBD1. Germline V gene sequence: CDR1 LNHDA, CDR2 SQIVND (reference sequence). The CDR3 has 18 residues. Trimming removed 5 bases from V and 1 base from J; junction bases left unmatched: 16. The CDR3 DNA sequence: TGTGCCAGTAGTTCAATCGTAGGACAGGTGGGGCCCCAAGAGACCCAGTACTTC. Encoded protein: CASSSIVGQVGPQETQYF.